This is a list of T cell receptor beta chains from one sample in a study of shared clonotypes between healthy human individuals. Sequencing used immunoSEQ multiplex PCR; TCRdb keeps in-frame clones, though not all of them. The repertoire holds 950,000 to 1,100,000 clones, about 84% seen once, with 0.5% to 0.65% in the top ten. Material: memory CD4+ T cells from PBMCs. The receptor set was obtained from a man aged 18 to 30 in good health. Some clones in this sample may be carry-over from other donors' samples. The conserved cysteine and the conserved F or W are not part of the CDR3 here. Clone size appears in some rows only: once, few, many, or a class for an expanded clone.

>TRBV2|NA|TRBJ2-7
ASSEEGFEQY
>TRBV14|NA|TRBJ2-5
ASSRYRVRQETQY
>TRBV7-2|NA|TRBJ2-1
ASSLSPGVGYNEQF
>TRBV6-4|NA|TRBJ2-7
ALGGSSYEQY
>TRBV27|NA|TRBJ1-6
ASSPTGSSYNSPLH
>TRBV7-2|few|TRBJ2-2
ASSSLAGAWAGELF
>TRBV19|NA|TRBJ2-1
ASSTRGPLTSGRFYNEQF
>TRBV6-5|NA|TRBJ2-3
ASSKNRVTADTQY
>TRBV11-2|NA|TRBJ2-7
ASSLSGAYEQY
>TRBV4-3|NA|TRBJ2-7
ASSPRQGEYYEQY
>TRBV18|NA|TRBJ2-5
ASSPGTAWAQY
>TRBV7-2|NA|TRBJ1-1
ASSFRANTEAF
>TRBV5-1|NA|TRBJ2-1
ASRVGTQGANEQF
>TRBV10-3|NA|TRBJ2-7
AISDGTGSMEQY
>TRBV4-2|NA|TRBJ1-4
ASGEDGRNEKLF
>TRBV6-1|NA|TRBJ2-6
ASSEGASGANVLT
>TRBV9|NA|TRBJ2-2
ASSLDAGTNTGELF
>TRBV4-1|NA|TRBJ2-7
ASSHLGQDEQY
>TRBV28|NA|TRBJ2-1
ASSLFWTGGRNEQF
>TRBV2|NA|TRBJ2-5
ARRRDQETQY
>TRBV6-5|NA|TRBJ1-1
ASRMGLQDTEAF
>TRBV6-6|NA|TRBJ1-2
ASSYSFGVYGYT
>TRBV6-1|NA|TRBJ2-7
ASSLGPPSSYEQY
>TRBV28|NA|TRBJ2-1
ASSPTGLAVGYEQF
>TRBV5-1|NA|TRBJ2-3
ASSQGTTDTQY
>TRBV5-1|NA|TRBJ2-3
ASRLGHDTDTQY
>TRBV28|once|TRBJ2-5
ASSFGQNQETQY
>TRBV9|NA|TRBJ2-5
ASSAKWDRGQETQY
>TRBV5-1|few|TRBJ2-2
ASTLGQGELF
>TRBV5-5|once|TRBJ1-3
ASSSILLGNTIY
>TRBV5-1|NA|TRBJ2-7
ASSLAQEYEQY
>TRBV5-6|NA|TRBJ1-1
ASRGTANTEAF
>TRBV28|once|TRBJ2-7
ASSSRAYEQY
>TRBV2|NA|TRBJ2-5
ASSAGLWETQY
>TRBV27|NA|TRBJ2-2
ASSRIAGGGTGELF
>TRBV2|NA|TRBJ2-3
ASMHDRGVTDTQY
>TRBV30|NA|TRBJ2-7
AWSGTPGTGALYEQY
>TRBV18|NA|TRBJ2-1
ASSPDRHNEQF
>TRBV30|NA|TRBJ2-2
AWSVWGGTGELF
>TRBV2|NA|TRBJ1-2
ASSELALNYGYT
>TRBV7-9|few|TRBJ2-1
ASSFRQGIYNEQF
>TRBV11-2|NA|TRBJ2-7
ASSLLAVSSYEQY
>TRBV30|NA|TRBJ2-1
AFTRDSAYNEQF